Sequencing of this T cell receptor beta chain was carried out in a study of tumor-infiltrating lymphocytes in oesophageal squamous cell carcinoma. The CDR3 is 11 residues long. CDR1 is MNHNY, CDR2 SVGAGI, per germline (reference sequence). This clonotype was picked up one time. In TCRdb, the PCR reads were re-called with MiXCR into one record per CDR3 protein. The repertoire holds about 12,000 distinct CDR3 sequences, with around 59% as singletons. The sample consisted of esophageal tumor tissue. This clonotype was sampled from a female donor with esophageal squamous cell carcinoma. This chain joins TRBV6-6 and TRBJ2-1; D gene ambiguous. The last part of the DNA fits TRBJ2-5 better; the J call may be wrong. Here the CDR3 DNA reads TGTGCCAGCACACTCCAAGGTACCCAGTACTTC. The encoded protein is CASTLQGTQYF.